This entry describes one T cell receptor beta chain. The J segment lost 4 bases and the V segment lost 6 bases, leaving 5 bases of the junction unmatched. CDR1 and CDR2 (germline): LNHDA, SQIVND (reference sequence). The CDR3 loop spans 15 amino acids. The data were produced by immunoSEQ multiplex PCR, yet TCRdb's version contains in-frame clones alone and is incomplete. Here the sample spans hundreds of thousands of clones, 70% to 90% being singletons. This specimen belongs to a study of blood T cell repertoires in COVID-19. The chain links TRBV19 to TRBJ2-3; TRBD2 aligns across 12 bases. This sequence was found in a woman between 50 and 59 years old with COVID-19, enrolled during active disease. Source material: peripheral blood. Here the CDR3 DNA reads TGTGCCAGTAGGTTGACTAGCGGGAGCTCAGATACGCAGTATTTT. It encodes CASRLTSGSSDTQYF.